This T cell receptor (beta chain) was recorded in a study of blood T cell repertoires in COVID-19. Study context: Both acute and convalescent COVID-19 samples were obtained from the United States, Italy and Spain.

This CDR3 contains 16 residues. The J segment lost 0 bases and the V segment lost 4 bases, leaving 7 bases of the junction unmatched. The V gene's germline CDR1 is LGHDT and CDR2 YNNKEL (reference sequence). Per the original data handling: Estimates of nucleated cell counts were drawn from the amplification of reference gene primers. This table comes from immunoSEQ multiplex PCR, and its TCRdb copy is limited to in-frame clones, with some not included. That table gives V, J and clone size, and the DNA gave D and trimming. Of about 110,000 clones listed, around 81% are singletons. The rearrangement uses TRBV3-1 (or the pseudogene TRBV3-2) and TRBJ1-1; TRBD1 matches at 8 bases. The clonotype was recovered from a woman in her 70s with acute or convalescent COVID-19. The sequencing input was peripheral blood. The CDR3 DNA follows: TGTGCCAGCAGCCCGCAGGGGGCGCGGGTGAACACTGAAGCTTTCTTT. Its protein is CASSPQGARVNTEAFF.